This T cell receptor (beta chain) originates from a study of OX40 agonist ivuxolimab in advanced cancers. TCRdb's copy holds only in-frame clones and misses some; the assay was immunoSEQ multiplex PCR. The sample records about 66,000 clones, around 86% being singletons. The V gene's germline CDR1 is SGHVS and CDR2 FQNEAQ. This CDR3 spans 20 amino acids. With 1 base removed from V and 2 bases from J, the gap between germline ends came to 23 bases. The V gene is TRBV7-8, the J gene TRBJ2-2; D might be TRBD1 (6 bases). The material was CD4+ or CD8+ T cells sorted from blood, obtained in a trial of the OX40 agonist ivuxolimab. The TCR comes from an adult with an advanced solid tumor such as melanoma, head and neck, liver or kidney cancer. The CDR3 protein is CASSLVWGREGVRNTGELFF. The CDR3, as DNA: TGTGCCAGCAGCTTAGTATGGGGGCGAGAGGGGGTTCGCAACACCGGGGAGCTGTTTTTT.